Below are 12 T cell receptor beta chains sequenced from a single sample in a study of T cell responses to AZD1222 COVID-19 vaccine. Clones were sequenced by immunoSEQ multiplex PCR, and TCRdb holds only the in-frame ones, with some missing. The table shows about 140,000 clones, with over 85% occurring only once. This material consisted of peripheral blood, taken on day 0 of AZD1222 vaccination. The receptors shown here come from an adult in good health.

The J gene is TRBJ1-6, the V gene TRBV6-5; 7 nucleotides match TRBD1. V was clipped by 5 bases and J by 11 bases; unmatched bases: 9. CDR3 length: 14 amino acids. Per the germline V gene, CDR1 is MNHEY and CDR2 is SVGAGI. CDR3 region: CASSLDRPTPPLHF. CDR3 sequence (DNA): TGTGCCAGCAGTCTGGACAGGCCGACCCCACCCCTCCACTTT.

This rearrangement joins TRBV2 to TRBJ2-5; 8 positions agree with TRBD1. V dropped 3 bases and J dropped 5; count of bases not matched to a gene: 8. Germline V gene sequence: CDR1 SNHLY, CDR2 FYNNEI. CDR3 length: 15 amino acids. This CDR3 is CASSDRGLLGETQYF. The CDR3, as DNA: TGTGCCAGCAGTGACAGGGGGCTTTTAGGGGAGACCCAGTACTTC. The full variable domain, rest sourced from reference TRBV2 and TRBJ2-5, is EPEVTQTPSHQVTQMGQEVILRCVPISNHLYFYWYRQILGQKVEFLVSFYNNEISEKSEIFDDQFSVERPDGSNFTLKIRSTKLEDSAMYFCASSDRGLLGETQYFGPGTRLLVL.

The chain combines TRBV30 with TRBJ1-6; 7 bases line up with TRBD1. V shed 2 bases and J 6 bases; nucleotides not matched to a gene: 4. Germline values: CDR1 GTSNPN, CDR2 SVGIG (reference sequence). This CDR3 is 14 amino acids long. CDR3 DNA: TGTGCCTGGAGTCCCGGGACAGTTAATTCACCCCTCCACTTT. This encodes CAWSPGTVNSPLHF.

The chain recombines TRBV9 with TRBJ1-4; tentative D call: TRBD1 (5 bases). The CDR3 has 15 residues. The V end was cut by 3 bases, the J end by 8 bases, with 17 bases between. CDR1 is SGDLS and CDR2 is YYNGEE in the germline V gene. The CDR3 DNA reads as TGTGCCAGCAGCGAAGGCTCGTTGGGGGTGGAAAAACTGTTTTTT. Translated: CASSEGSLGVEKLFF.

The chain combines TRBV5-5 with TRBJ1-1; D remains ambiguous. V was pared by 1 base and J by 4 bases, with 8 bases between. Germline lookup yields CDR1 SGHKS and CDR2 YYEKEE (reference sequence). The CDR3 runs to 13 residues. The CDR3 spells CASSLFAGTEAFF. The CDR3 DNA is TGTGCCAGCAGCTTGTTTGCGGGCACTGAAGCTTTCTTT.

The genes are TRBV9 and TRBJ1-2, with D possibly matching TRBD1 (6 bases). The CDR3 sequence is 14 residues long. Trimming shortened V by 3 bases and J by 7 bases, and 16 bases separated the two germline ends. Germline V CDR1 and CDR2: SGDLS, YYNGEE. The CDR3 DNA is TGTGCCAGCAGCGCAGTTGGACAGACGGTTGGCTACACCTTC. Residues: CASSAVGQTVGYTF.

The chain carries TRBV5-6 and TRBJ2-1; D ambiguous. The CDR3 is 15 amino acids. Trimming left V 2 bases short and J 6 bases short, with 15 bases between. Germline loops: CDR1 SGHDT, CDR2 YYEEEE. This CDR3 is CASSFLSSMLNEQFF. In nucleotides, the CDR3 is TGTGCCAGCAGCTTCTTATCTAGTATGCTCAATGAGCAGTTCTTC. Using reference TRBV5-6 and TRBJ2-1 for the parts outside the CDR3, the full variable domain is DAGVTQSPTHLIKTRGQQVTLRCSPKSGHDTVSWYQQALGQGPQFIFQYYEEEERQRGNFPDRFSGHQFPNYSSELNVNALLLGDSALYLCASSFLSSMLNEQFFGPGTRLTVL.

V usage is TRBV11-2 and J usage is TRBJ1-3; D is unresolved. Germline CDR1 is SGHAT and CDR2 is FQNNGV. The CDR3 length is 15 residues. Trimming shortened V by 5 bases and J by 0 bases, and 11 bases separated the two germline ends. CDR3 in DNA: TGTGCCAGCAGCCACGGTCGTAGCTCTGGAAACACCATATATTTT. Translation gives CASSHGRSSGNTIYF. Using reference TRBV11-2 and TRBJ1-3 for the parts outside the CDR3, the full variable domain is EAGVAQSPRYKIIEKRQSVAFWCNPISGHATLYWYQQILGQGPKLLIQFQNNGVVDDSQLPKDRFSAERLKGVDSTLKIQPAKLEDSAVYLCASSHGRSSGNTIYFGEGSWLTVV.

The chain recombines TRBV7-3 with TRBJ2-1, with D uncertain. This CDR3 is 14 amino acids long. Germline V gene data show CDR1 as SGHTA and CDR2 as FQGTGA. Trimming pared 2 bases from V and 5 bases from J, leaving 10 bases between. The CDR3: CASSLLSTDNEQFF. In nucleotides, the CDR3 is TGTGCCAGCAGCTTACTATCGACCGACAATGAGCAGTTCTTC.

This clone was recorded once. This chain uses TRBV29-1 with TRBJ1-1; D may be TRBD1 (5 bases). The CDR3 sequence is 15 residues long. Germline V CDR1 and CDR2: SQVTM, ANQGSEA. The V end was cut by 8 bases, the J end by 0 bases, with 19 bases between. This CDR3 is CSTSGGWGMNTEAFF. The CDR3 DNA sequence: TGCAGCACCAGTGGAGGGTGGGGCATGAACACTGAAGCTTTCTTT.

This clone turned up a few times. The CDR3 sequence: CASSLTGGKLFF. CDR3 nucleotide sequence: TGCGCCAGCAGCTTGACGGGTGGAAAACTGTTTTTT. This chain uses TRBV5-1 with TRBJ1-4; no clear D. The length of the CDR3 is 12 residues. V dropped 1 base and J dropped 10 bases, with 8 bases sitting between them. CDR1 is SGHRS and CDR2 is YFSETQ in the germline V gene.

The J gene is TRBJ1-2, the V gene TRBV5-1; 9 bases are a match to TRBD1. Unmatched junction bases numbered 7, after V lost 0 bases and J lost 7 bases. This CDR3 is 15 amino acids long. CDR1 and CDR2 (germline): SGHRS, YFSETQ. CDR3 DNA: TGCGCCAGCAGCTTGGGGGACAGGGAAATTGGTGGCTACACCTTC. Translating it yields CASSLGDREIGGYTF.